A single sample gave rise to the 22 T cell receptor beta chains below, sequenced in a study of beta chain features in type 1 diabetes. Sequencing targeted expressed TCRB transcripts, as all isolated RNA had been reverse transcribed. The method was immunoSEQ multiplex PCR; TCRdb's version includes in-frame clones alone and lacks a portion of them. The sample records hundreds of thousands of clones, over 9.5% being singletons. The sequenced sample was naive CD4+ T cells from blood. These TCRs come from a young man in good health.

This clone was seen a handful of times. The chain has TRBV9 and TRBJ2-5; no definite D call. V lost 5 bases, J lost 0 bases, and 11 bases lay in between. Per the germline V gene, CDR1 is SGDLS and CDR2 is YYNGEE. This CDR3 is 14 amino acids long. DNA for the CDR3: TGTGCCAGCAGTCCCGGCGGATACCAAGAGACCCAGTACTTC. The encoded protein is CASSPGGYQETQYF.

The sample holds a few counts of this clone. This rearrangement joins TRBV5-1 to TRBJ1-5; 10 positions match TRBD1. J gave up 2 bases and V 4 bases, and 3 bases lay outside the gene matches. There are 15 residues in the CDR3. Germline lookup yields CDR1 SGHRS and CDR2 YFSETQ. The CDR3 spells CASSTGTGGNQPQHF. The CDR3 DNA reads TGCGCCAGCAGCACCGGGACAGGGGGCAATCAGCCCCAGCATTTT.

The chain is built from TRBV28 and TRBJ2-7; a weak D match, TRBD1 (5 bases). Looked up from germline, CDR1 is MDHEN and CDR2 is SYDVKM. The CDR3 contains 15 residues. V lost 5 bases and J lost 0, with 14 bases in between. CDR3 coding DNA: TGTGCCAGCAGTGCGATCAGGGCCGCCTCCTACGAGCAGTACTTC. This gives the protein CASSAIRAASYEQYF.

The rearrangement links TRBV25-1 to TRBJ1-1, with D unresolved. Germline CDR1 and CDR2: MGHDK and SYGVNS. The CDR3 is 14 amino acids. V shed 3 bases and J shed 1 base, with 9 bases lying between them. For the CDR3, the DNA is TGTGCCAGCAGTGAGGCAGTTTCGAACACTGAAGCTTTCTTT. Encoded protein: CASSEAVSNTEAFF.

The chain employs TRBV30 and TRBJ1-2, with 9 bases that match TRBD1. V lost 3 bases, J lost 7 bases, and 12 bases stayed unmatched. The V gene's germline CDR1 is GTSNPN and CDR2 SVGIG (reference sequence). This CDR3 contains 15 residues. CDR3 sequence reads: CAWRYPTGGRIGYTF. CDR3 sequence (DNA): TGTGCCTGGAGGTATCCGACAGGGGGAAGGATTGGCTACACCTTC.

This clone was seen only a few times. The CDR3 spells CAISETDRARTYEQYF. CDR3 DNA: TGTGCCATCAGTGAGACGGACAGGGCGAGAACCTACGAGCAGTACTTC. The rearrangement joins TRBV10-3 to TRBJ2-7; 8 bases match TRBD1. CDR3 length: 16 amino acids. Germline V lookup: CDR1 ENHRY, CDR2 SYGVKD. Trimming at V came to 2 bases and at J to 2 bases, leaving 8 bases not matched to a gene.

In this sample, this clone turned up a few times. V usage is TRBV5-1 and J usage is TRBJ1-3; D might be TRBD1 (6 bases). The CDR3 spans 15 residues. Trimming removed 4 bases at V and 2 bases at J, with 13 bases between. Per the germline V gene, CDR1 is SGHRS and CDR2 is YFSETQ. CDR3 loop: CASSGLQGPGNTIYF. The CDR3 region has the DNA TGCGCCAGCAGCGGATTACAGGGACCTGGAAACACCATATATTTT.

The chain has TRBV30 and TRBJ1-1; 7 bases map to TRBD1. CDR3 size: 13 residues. Looked up from germline, CDR1 is GTSNPN and CDR2 is SVGIG (reference sequence). CDR3 loop: CAETGTVNTEAFF. In DNA, the CDR3 is TGTGCGGAGACAGGGACCGTGAACACTGAAGCTTTCTTT.

The V call is TRBV7-2, the J call TRBJ2-5, with TRBD1 identical over 9 bases. This CDR3 has 15 amino acids. In germline, CDR1 is SGHTA, CDR2 FQGNSA. V lost 5 bases and J lost 3; bases outside the gene matches: 7. The DNA for the CDR3 is TGTGCCAGCAGCACCCACCGGACAGGGGAAGAGACCCAGTACTTC. It specifies CASSTHRTGEETQYF.

V usage is TRBV7-2 and J usage is TRBJ1-2; D is unresolved. The V gene's germline CDR1 is SGHTA and CDR2 FQGNSA. The CDR3 spans 15 residues. Trimming pared 0 bases from V and 2 bases from J, leaving 10 bases between. The CDR3 nucleotides read TGTGCCAGCAGCTTAGCGGGTTCGGGGAACTATGGCTACACCTTC. Its protein is CASSLAGSGNYGYTF.

Regarding this clone: Other DNA sequences from this sample encode an identical CDR3 as well. The chain carries TRBV7-9 and TRBJ2-1; D is possibly TRBD1 (5 bases). The CDR3 runs to 15 residues. The V end lost 1 base, the J end lost 0 bases, and 7 bases lay between the germline ends. Looked up from germline, CDR1 is SEHNR and CDR2 is FQNEAQ (reference sequence). The CDR3 here is CASSLGRGSYNEQFF. CDR3 DNA: TGTGCCAGCAGCTTAGGTAGGGGCTCCTACAATGAGCAGTTCTTC.

This clone was detected only a few times. The gene calls are TRBV10-3 and TRBJ2-5; 9 positions agree with TRBD1. Trimming took 8 bases from V and 1 from J; bases not matched to a gene: 8. Germline lookup yields CDR1 ENHRY and CDR2 SYGVKD. This CDR3 comprises 15 residues. The DNA of the CDR3 is TGTGCCATCGCCGCCGGGACAGGGTTCCAAGAGACCCAGTACTTC. Its protein product is CAIAAGTGFQETQYF.

The chain links TRBV28 to TRBJ2-3; D gene uncertain. V was trimmed by 6 bases and J by 0 bases, leaving 22 bases between them. Germline V gene lookup returns CDR1 MDHEN and CDR2 SYDVKM. The CDR3 is 18 amino acids. CDR3 in amino acids: CASRNGGLNIASTDTQYF. CDR3 bases: TGTGCCAGCAGGAATGGTGGTCTGAATATAGCTAGCACAGATACGCAGTATTTT.

This clone was found a few times. The gene calls are TRBV7-2 and TRBJ2-7; tentatively, D is TRBD1 (5 bases). The germline CDR1 and CDR2 sequences are SGHTA and FQGNSA. The CDR3 covers 14 residues. The V and J ends lost 6 bases and 2 bases respectively, with 14 bases between them. CDR3 DNA sequence: TGTGCCAGCAGTGACCAGGGCCAAGCCTACGAGCAGTACTTC. Its protein product is CASSDQGQAYEQYF.

To note about this clone: This same CDR3 is encoded by further DNA sequences in the sample. V is TRBV5-4 and J is TRBJ2-1, with 9 bases lining up with TRBD1. CDR3 length: 15 residues. The ends lost 0 bases at V and 2 bases at J; junction bases unmatched: 0. Germline V lookup: CDR1 SGHNT, CDR2 YYREEE (reference sequence). For the CDR3, the DNA is TGTGCCAGCAGCTTGGGACAGGGGGCCTACAATGAGCAGTTCTTC. The encoded protein is CASSLGQGAYNEQFF.

This chain joins TRBV9 and TRBJ2-5; 9 positions match TRBD1. This CDR3 contains 14 residues. The germline CDR1 and CDR2 sequences are SGDLS and YYNGEE. Trimming removed 2 bases from V and 3 bases from J; junction bases left unmatched: 2. CDR3 region: CASSVGTGKETQYF. In DNA form, the CDR3 reads TGTGCCAGCAGCGTCGGGACAGGGAAAGAGACCCAGTACTTC.

The rearrangement links TRBV27 to TRBJ1-2, with a tentative D call TRBD1 (5 bases). The ends were cut back, 4 bases at V and 4 bases at J, with 10 bases in the middle. The CDR3 consists of 13 residues. Germline CDR1 and CDR2: MNHEY and SMNVEV (reference sequence). Written as DNA, the CDR3 is TGTGCCAGCAGTTCGTGGAGGGGCTATGGCTACACCTTC. This translates into CASSSWRGYGYTF.

To note about this clone: One junction end disagrees with the germline gene, perhaps due to a read error. This rearrangement joins TRBV7-7 to TRBJ2-5; the match to TRBD1 covers 10 bases. Germline V gene sequence: CDR1 SSHAT, CDR2 FNYEAQ (reference sequence). The CDR3 spans 15 residues. CDR3 sequence reads: CASSVGGTGEETQYF. The CDR3 nucleotides are TGTGCTAGCAGCGTAGGGGGGACAGGGGAAGAGACCCAGTACTTC.

This rearrangement joins TRBV6-6 to TRBJ1-2; 7 nucleotides line up with TRBD1. From germline, CDR1 is MNHNY and CDR2 SVGAGI (reference sequence). CDR3 length equals 13 residues. With 6 bases clipped from V and 4 bases from J, the junction kept 5 bases outside the gene matches. The CDR3 protein is CASSQGGFYGYTF. The CDR3, as DNA: TGTGCCAGCAGCCAAGGGGGCTTCTATGGCTACACCTTC.

The V gene is TRBV11-2, the J gene TRBJ1-1; D unclear. Germline CDR1 is SGHAT and CDR2 is FQNNGV. This CDR3 region has 15 residues. Trimming took 4 bases from V and 0 from J, leaving 12 bases between them. The CDR3 coding sequence is TGTGCCAGCAGCTCGGGTTTTGGTTTGAACACTGAAGCTTTCTTT. Translation: CASSSGFGLNTEAFF. The full variable domain, its missing parts supplied by reference TRBV11-2 and TRBJ1-1, is EAGVAQSPRYKIIEKRQSVAFWCNPISGHATLYWYQQILGQGPKLLIQFQNNGVVDDSQLPKDRFSAERLKGVDSTLKIQPAKLEDSAVYLCASSSGFGLNTEAFFGQGTRLTVV.

For the CDR3, the DNA is TGTGCCAGCAGTGCCGGAGCTGAAGCTTTCTTT. Amino acid sequence: CASSAGAEAFF. The V call is TRBV6-5, the J call TRBJ1-1, with D unresolved. V lost 5 bases, J lost 6 bases, and 7 bases lay in between. Germline values: CDR1 MNHEY, CDR2 SVGAGI. This CDR3 contains 11 residues.

V and J are TRBV29-1 and TRBJ2-2; 7 bases are shared with TRBD1. This CDR3 is built from 12 residues. Germline V gene data show CDR1 as SQVTM and CDR2 as ANQGSEA. With V trimmed by 6 bases and J by 7 bases, 5 bases remained unmatched. The CDR3 coding sequence is TGCAGCGTACAGGGGTTCGGCGGGGAGCTGTTTTTT. Encoded protein: CSVQGFGGELFF.